This record looks at one T cell receptor beta chain sequence and its context. There is no known antigen for this receptor. No quality values exist for individual bases; no much larger clone is one base distant. The data originate from a study of control samples from healthy donors and cancer patients (TCRdb year 2020). Receptors were amplified or captured by the immunoSEQ multiplex PCR assay. TCRdb re-hosts the immuneACCESS table, in-frame sequences only. Its copies lack some clones; in the studies checked, an unresolved V gene accounts for under half of them, and the cause for the rest is not known. This sample comprises 350,000 to 450,000 clones, about 93% of them detected only once. The ten top clones hold 5.5% to 8% of the sample. CDR1 and CDR2 are drawn from the germline V gene (reference sequence): MNHEY, SMNVEV. The germline V end is reduced by 5 bases and the J end by 2 bases; junction bases left unmatched: 9. The CDR3 starts with the cysteine, ends with the phenylalanine, and has 15 residues. Only CDR3 DNA remains: 45 bases, in frame from the first base.

This TCR was recovered from a man aged 40-49 years with head and neck cancer. The sample comprised PBMCs. This receptor chain uses TRBV27 and TRBJ2-7, and TRBD1 matches 7 of the central bases. The bases are TGTGCCAGCAGTCGTACCCGGGACAGCCCCTACGAGCAGTACTTC. It translates to CASSRTRDSPYEQYF.